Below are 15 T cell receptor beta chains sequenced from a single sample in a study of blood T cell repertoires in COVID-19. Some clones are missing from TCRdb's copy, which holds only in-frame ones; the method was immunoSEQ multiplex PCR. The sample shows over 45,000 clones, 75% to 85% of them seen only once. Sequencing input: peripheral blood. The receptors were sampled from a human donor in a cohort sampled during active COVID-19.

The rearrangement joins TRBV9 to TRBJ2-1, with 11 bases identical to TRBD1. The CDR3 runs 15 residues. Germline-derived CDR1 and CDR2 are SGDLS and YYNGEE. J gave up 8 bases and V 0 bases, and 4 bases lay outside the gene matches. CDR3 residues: CASSVEGQGVYEQFF. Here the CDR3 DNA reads TGTGCCAGCAGCGTAGAGGGACAGGGGGTCTATGAGCAGTTCTTC. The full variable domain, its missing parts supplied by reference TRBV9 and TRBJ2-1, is DSGVTQTPKHLITATGQRVTLRCSPRSGDLSVYWYQQSLDQGLQFLIQYYNGEERAKGNILERFSAQQFPDLHSELNLSSLELGDSALYFCASSVEGQGVYEQFFGPGTRLTVL.

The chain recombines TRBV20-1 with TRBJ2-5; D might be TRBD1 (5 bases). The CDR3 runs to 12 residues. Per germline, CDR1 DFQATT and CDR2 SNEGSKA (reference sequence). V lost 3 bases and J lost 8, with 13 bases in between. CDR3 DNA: TGCAGTGCTAGTGTGGACACTCTTACCCAGTACTTC. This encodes CSASVDTLTQYF.

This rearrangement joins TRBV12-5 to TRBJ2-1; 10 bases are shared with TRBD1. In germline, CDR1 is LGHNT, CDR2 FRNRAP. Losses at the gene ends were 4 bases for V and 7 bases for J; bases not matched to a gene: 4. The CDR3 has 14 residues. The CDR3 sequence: CASGSGQGTNEQFF. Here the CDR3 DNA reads TGTGCTAGTGGTTCGGGACAGGGGACGAATGAGCAGTTCTTC. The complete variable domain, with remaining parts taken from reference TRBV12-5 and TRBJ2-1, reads DARVTQTPRHKVTEMGQEVTMRCQPILGHNTVFWYRQTMMQGLELLAYFRNRAPLDDSGMPKDRFSAEMPDATLATLKIQPSEPRDSAVYFCASGSGQGTNEQFFGPGTRLTVL.

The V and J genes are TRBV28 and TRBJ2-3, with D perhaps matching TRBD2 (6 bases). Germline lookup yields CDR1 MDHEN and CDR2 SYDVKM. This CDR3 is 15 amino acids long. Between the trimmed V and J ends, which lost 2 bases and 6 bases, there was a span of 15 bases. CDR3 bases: TGTGCCAGCAGTTTAATGGCGGGATGGGAGGATACGCAGTATTTT. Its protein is CASSLMAGWEDTQYF.

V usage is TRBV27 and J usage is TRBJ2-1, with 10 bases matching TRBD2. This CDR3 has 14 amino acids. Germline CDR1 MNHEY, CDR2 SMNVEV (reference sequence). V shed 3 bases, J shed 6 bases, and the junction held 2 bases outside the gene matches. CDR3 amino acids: CASSFASGGNEQFF. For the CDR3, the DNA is TGTGCCAGCAGTTTCGCTAGCGGGGGCAATGAGCAGTTCTTC.

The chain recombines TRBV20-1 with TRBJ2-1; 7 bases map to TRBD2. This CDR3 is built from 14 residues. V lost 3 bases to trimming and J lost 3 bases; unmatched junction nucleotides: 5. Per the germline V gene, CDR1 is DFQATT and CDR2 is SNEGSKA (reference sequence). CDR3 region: CSASGLADYNEQFF. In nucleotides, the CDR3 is TGCAGTGCTAGTGGTCTAGCGGACTACAATGAGCAGTTCTTC.

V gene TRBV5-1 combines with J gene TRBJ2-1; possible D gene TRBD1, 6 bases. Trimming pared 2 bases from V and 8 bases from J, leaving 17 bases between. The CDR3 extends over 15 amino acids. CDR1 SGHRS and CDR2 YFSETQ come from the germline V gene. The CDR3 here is CASSFQGQGGDEQFF. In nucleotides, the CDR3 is TGCGCCAGCAGCTTCCAGGGGCAGGGTGGGGATGAGCAGTTCTTC.

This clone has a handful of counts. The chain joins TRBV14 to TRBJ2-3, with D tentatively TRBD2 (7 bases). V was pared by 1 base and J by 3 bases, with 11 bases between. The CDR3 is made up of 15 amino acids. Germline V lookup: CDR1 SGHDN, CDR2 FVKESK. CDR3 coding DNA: TGTGCCAGCAGCCAAGTCGGGGGGCGGACAGATACGCAGTATTTT. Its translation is CASSQVGGRTDTQYF.

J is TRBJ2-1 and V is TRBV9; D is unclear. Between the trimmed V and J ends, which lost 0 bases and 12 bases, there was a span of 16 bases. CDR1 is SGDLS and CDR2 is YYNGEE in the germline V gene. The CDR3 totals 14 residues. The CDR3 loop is CASSVVGYQSVQFF. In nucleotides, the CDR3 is TGTGCCAGCAGCGTAGTGGGCTACCAGTCGGTGCAGTTCTTC.

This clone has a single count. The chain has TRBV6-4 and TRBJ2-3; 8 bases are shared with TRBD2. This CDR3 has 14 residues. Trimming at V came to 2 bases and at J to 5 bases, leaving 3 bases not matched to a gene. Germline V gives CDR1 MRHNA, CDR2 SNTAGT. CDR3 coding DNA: TGTGCCAGCAGTGACGCGGGGGGCGTAGATACGCAGTATTTT. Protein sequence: CASSDAGGVDTQYF.

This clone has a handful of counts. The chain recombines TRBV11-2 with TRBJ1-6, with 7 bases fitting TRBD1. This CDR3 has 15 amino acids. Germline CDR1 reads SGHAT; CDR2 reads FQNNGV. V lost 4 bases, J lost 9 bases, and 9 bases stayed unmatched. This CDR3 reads CASSSLYRGGSPLHF. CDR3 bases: TGTGCCAGCAGCTCGCTTTACAGGGGTGGTTCACCCCTCCACTTT. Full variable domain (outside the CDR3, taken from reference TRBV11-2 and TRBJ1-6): EAGVAQSPRYKIIEKRQSVAFWCNPISGHATLYWYQQILGQGPKLLIQFQNNGVVDDSQLPKDRFSAERLKGVDSTLKIQPAKLEDSAVYLCASSSLYRGGSPLHFGNGTRLTVT.

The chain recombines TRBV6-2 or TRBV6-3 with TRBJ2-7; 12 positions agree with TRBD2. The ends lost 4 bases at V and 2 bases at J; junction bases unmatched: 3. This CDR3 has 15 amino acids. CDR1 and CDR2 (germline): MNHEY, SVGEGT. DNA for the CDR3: TGTGCCAGCAGTTCCTGGACTAGCGGGACCTACGAGCAGTACTTC. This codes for CASSSWTSGTYEQYF.

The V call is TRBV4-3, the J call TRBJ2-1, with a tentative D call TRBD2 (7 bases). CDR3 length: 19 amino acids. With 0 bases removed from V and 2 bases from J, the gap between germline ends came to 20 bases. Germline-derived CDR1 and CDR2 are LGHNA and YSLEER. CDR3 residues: CASSQDMVLGGGTYNEQFF. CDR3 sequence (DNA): TGCGCCAGCAGCCAAGATATGGTTCTAGGGGGAGGGACCTACAATGAGCAGTTCTTC.

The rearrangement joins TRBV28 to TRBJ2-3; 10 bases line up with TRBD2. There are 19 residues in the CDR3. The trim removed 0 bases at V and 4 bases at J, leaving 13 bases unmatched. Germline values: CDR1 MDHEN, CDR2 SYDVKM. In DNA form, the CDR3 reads TGTGCCAGCAGTTTATGGGGAATAGCGGGAGGTAGGGAGTCAGATACGCAGTATTTT. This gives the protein CASSLWGIAGGRESDTQYF.

DNA of the CDR3: TGTGCCAGCAGCGGACAGGGGACGTATGGCTACACCTTC. Its protein is CASSGQGTYGYTF. The chain has TRBV2 and TRBJ1-2; 9 bases match TRBD1. The germline CDR1 and CDR2 sequences are SNHLY and FYNNEI. J lost 5 bases, V lost 6 bases, and 4 bases had no gene match. The CDR3 runs to 13 residues.